The entry that follows covers one T cell receptor beta chain sequence. Researchers divided each subset's genomic DNA evenly across several immunoSEQ plates. Bulk PBMC genomic DNA spanned ten immunoSEQ deep plates. Original processing methods: ImmunoSEQ gave junction-only sequences without quality scores, so filtering differed. TCRdb's copy holds only in-frame clones and misses some; the assay was immunoSEQ multiplex PCR. V and J calls and clone size come straight from that table; D and trimming were deduced from the DNA. The repertoire consists of around 450,000 clones, with about 76% occurring once and the leading ten covering about 12%. These data belong to a study of shared clonotypes between healthy human individuals. This receptor was identified in a woman aged 40 to 50 in good health. Some clones in this sample may be carry-over from other donors' samples. The specimen sequenced was PBMCs.

Here the CDR3 DNA reads TGTGCCAGCAGTTTTCTGTCCCCAACACTCACGATGAACACTGAAGCTTTCTTT. Amino acid sequence: CASSFLSPTLTMNTEAFF. The V and J genes are TRBV27 and TRBJ1-1; unclear D gene. The CDR3 has 18 amino acids. The germline V gene encodes CDR1 MNHEY and CDR2 SMNVEV (reference sequence). V was clipped by 3 bases and J by 0 bases, with 20 bases between them.